The 11 T cell receptor beta chains below were found in one sample sequenced in a study of shared clonotypes between healthy human individuals. Data came from immunoSEQ multiplex PCR; TCRdb stores just in-frame clones and leaves some out. The data contain about 870,000 clones, around 92% of them singletons. Terminally differentiated effector memory CD45RA+ cells were excluded by CCR7 positive selection of CD45RO-negative cells. The sample was naive CD8+ T cells sorted from blood. These receptors all come from a man aged 25 to 45 in good health.

This clone was recorded once. This chain links TRBV4-2 with TRBJ2-5, with D tentatively TRBD2 (5 bases). Trimming removed 0 bases at V and 2 bases at J, with 19 bases between. The length of the CDR3 is 18 residues. Germline CDR1 LGHNA, CDR2 YNFKEQ. The CDR3 is CASSQDGFLREDQETQYF. The CDR3 DNA reads as TGTGCCAGCAGCCAAGATGGATTTTTACGGGAAGATCAAGAGACCCAGTACTTC.

The rearrangement uses TRBV6-5 and TRBJ1-5; D unresolved. Trimming took off 8 bases at V and 7 bases at J, with 15 bases between the two ends. This CDR3 is 13 amino acids long. In germline, CDR1 is MNHEY, CDR2 SVGAGI. The CDR3 DNA reads TGTGCCAGCCGTGGAGCGGCGGGCCAGCCCCAGCATTTT. As protein: CASRGAAGQPQHF.

This chain uses TRBV9 with TRBJ2-1, with TRBD2 matching 11 bases. Germline CDR1 reads SGDLS; CDR2 reads YYNGEE. J lost 7 bases, V lost 3 bases, and 9 bases had no gene match. The CDR3 runs to 16 residues. CDR3 DNA: TGTGCCAGCAGCGCGCGGGGGACTAGCGGAAGGAATGAGCAGTTCTTC. Its translation: CASSARGTSGRNEQFF.

The V and J genes are TRBV11-2 and TRBJ2-7, with D perhaps matching TRBD2 (5 bases). V was cut by 2 bases and J by 0 bases, with 8 bases left in between. This CDR3 has 14 residues. Germline CDR1 and CDR2: SGHAT and FQNNGV. This CDR3 reads CASSLSGFSYEQYF. Written as DNA, the CDR3 is TGTGCCAGCAGCTTAAGCGGATTCTCCTACGAGCAGTACTTC.

The chain links TRBV7-9 to TRBJ2-1, with a possible D match to TRBD2 (5 bases). Germline V gene data show CDR1 as SEHNR and CDR2 as FQNEAQ (reference sequence). This CDR3 spans 15 amino acids. V dropped 1 base and J dropped 2 bases, with 9 bases sitting between them. CDR3 region: CASSLVRDTYNEQFF. The CDR3, as DNA: TGTGCCAGCAGCTTAGTACGGGATACCTACAATGAGCAGTTCTTC.

A single count supports this clone. The rearrangement joins TRBV7-8 to TRBJ2-1; tentative D call: TRBD2 (5 bases). The length of the CDR3 is 16 residues. Trimming took 1 base from V and 5 from J, leaving 15 bases between them. Germline V CDR1 and CDR2: SGHVS, FQNEAQ. This CDR3 reads CASSLVRGGADNEQFF. CDR3 DNA sequence: TGTGCCAGCAGCTTAGTTCGGGGTGGAGCGGACAATGAGCAGTTCTTC.

A note on this clone: At one end, the junction sequence differs from germline, possibly due to a read error. This rearrangement joins TRBV14 to TRBJ2-1, with D tentatively TRBD2 (6 bases). The germline V gene has CDR1 SGHDN and CDR2 FVKESK. The CDR3 has 15 residues. For the CDR3, the DNA is TGTGCCAGCAGCCCGAGAACTAGCTGGGAAAATGAACAGTTCTTC. Amino acid sequence: CASSPRTSWENEQFF. Together with reference TRBV14 and TRBJ2-1, the CDR3 gives the full variable domain: EAGVTQFPSHSVIEKGQTVTLRCDPISGHDNLYWYRRVMGKEIKFLLHFVKESKQDESGMPNNRFLAERTGGTYSTLKVQPAELEDSGVYFCASSPRTSWENEQFFGPGTRLTVL.

The rearrangement links TRBV21-1 to TRBJ2-1; the table gives TRBD2 as D, unverified against the DNA. TRBV21-1 is marked as a pseudogene. This CDR3 is 17 amino acids long. The CDR3: CASSISGLAGVDDEQFF. Written as DNA, the CDR3 is TGTGCCAGCAGCATATCGGGACTAGCGGGAGTCGACGATGAGCAGTTCTTC.

The J gene is TRBJ2-1, the V gene TRBV5-1; D not certain. The CDR3 is 13 amino acids. V was trimmed by 1 base and J by 12 bases, leaving 14 bases between them. Germline V CDR1 and CDR2: SGHRS, YFSETQ. The CDR3 reads CASSLNPAMGQFF. The CDR3, as DNA: TGCGCCAGCAGCTTGAACCCCGCCATGGGGCAGTTCTTC.

The chain recombines TRBV5-5 with TRBJ2-7; the D gene is possibly TRBD2 (6 bases). This CDR3 has 13 amino acids. V lost 3 bases, J lost 2 bases, and 9 bases lay in between. Germline lookup yields CDR1 SGHKS and CDR2 YYEKEE (reference sequence). The CDR3 DNA follows: TGTGCCAGCAGCTGGGGGGAACCCTACGAGCAGTACTTC. The encoded protein is CASSWGEPYEQYF.

The chain uses TRBV5-8 and TRBJ1-1; 8 bases fit TRBD1. J was trimmed by 4 bases and V by 6 bases; bases with no gene match: 8. This CDR3 spans 14 amino acids. Germline V gene lookup returns CDR1 SGHTS and CDR2 YDEGEE. The CDR3 region has the DNA TGTGCCAGCACCCAAGGACAGGGTTTCACTGAAGCTTTCTTT. The encoded protein is CASTQGQGFTEAFF.